This TCR beta chain was obtained from a study of neoadjuvant anti-PD-1 for oral cavity cancer. Turning to the study itself: Patients without progression received a fourth nivolumab dose around day 43, then surgical resection on days 50-56.

The sample holds a few counts of this clone. Its specificity is not known. The CDR3 spans 16 residues. Germline V gives CDR1 KGHSH, CDR2 LQKENI. V gave up 3 bases and J gave up 7 bases, with 21 bases separating them. No culture or expansion preceded analysis of these blood cells. The table came from immunoSEQ multiplex PCR; TCRdb's copy has only in-frame clones and leaves some out. The sample lists 17,000 or so clones, roughly three fifths occurring once. Whole-study findings and limits: PBMC Gini-index clonality exceeded responders' in non-responders post-nivolumab.

The V call is TRBV18, the J call TRBJ1-2; D is possibly TRBD1 (6 bases). The sample here was PBMCs, taken before nivolumab (anti-PD-1) treatment. This sequence originates from a person aged 40-85 years with oral cavity squamous cell carcinoma. The CDR3 sequence: CASSPRGAGDWSGYTF. Written as DNA, the CDR3 is TGTGCCAGCTCACCCAGAGGAGCAGGGGATTGGAGTGGCTACACCTTC.